This T cell receptor beta chain was recovered during a study of T cells after yellow fever vaccination. This clonotype was observed a handful of times. This CDR3 spans 13 amino acids. The V end was cut by 1 base, the J end by 3 bases, with 10 bases between. The germline V gene has CDR1 DFQATT and CDR2 SNEGSKA (reference sequence). TCRdb re-called the 5' RACE reads with MiXCR, one entry per CDR3 protein. The sample carries under 250,000 distinct CDR3 sequences, about 7% recorded once. The rearrangement uses TRBV20-1 and TRBJ2-7; D might be TRBD2 (6 bases). This material consisted of CD4+ T cells sorted from PBMCs, taken 15 days after the yellow fever booster vaccination. This receptor was taken from a man between 25 and 39 years old who received the YFV17D yellow fever vaccine. CDR3 sequence reads: CSARVGGLYEQYF. The CDR3 DNA reads as TGCAGTGCTAGAGTGGGGGGACTCTACGAGCAGTACTTC.